A single sample is the source of the 2 T cell receptor beta chains below, sequenced in a study of blood T cell repertoires in COVID-19. Repertoires were generated with immunoSEQ multiplex PCR, while TCRdb's copy carries only in-frame clones and drops some. Of fewer than 500,000 clones listed, approximately 87% are singletons. Sequenced sample: PBMCs or T cells enriched from blood (not recorded which). Receptor source: a woman aged 25 to 39 with acute COVID-19.

The rearrangement links TRBV10-2 to TRBJ1-2; 7 positions agree with TRBD1. This CDR3 region has 14 residues. Losses at the gene ends were 2 bases for V and 5 bases for J; bases not matched to a gene: 5. CDR1 and CDR2 from the germline V gene are WSHSY and SAAADI. This chain's CDR3 is CASSEPTGYYGYTF. The DNA of the CDR3 is TGCGCCAGCAGTGAGCCGACAGGGTATTATGGCTACACCTTC.

This chain links TRBV9 with TRBJ1-1; D ambiguous. CDR3 length equals 15 residues. Germline values: CDR1 SGDLS, CDR2 YYNGEE. Trimming removed 3 bases from V and 7 bases from J, with 19 bases in between. The CDR3 spells CASSAGGQATDEAFF. CDR3 DNA: TGTGCCAGCAGCGCAGGTGGGCAGGCTACTGATGAAGCTTTCTTT.